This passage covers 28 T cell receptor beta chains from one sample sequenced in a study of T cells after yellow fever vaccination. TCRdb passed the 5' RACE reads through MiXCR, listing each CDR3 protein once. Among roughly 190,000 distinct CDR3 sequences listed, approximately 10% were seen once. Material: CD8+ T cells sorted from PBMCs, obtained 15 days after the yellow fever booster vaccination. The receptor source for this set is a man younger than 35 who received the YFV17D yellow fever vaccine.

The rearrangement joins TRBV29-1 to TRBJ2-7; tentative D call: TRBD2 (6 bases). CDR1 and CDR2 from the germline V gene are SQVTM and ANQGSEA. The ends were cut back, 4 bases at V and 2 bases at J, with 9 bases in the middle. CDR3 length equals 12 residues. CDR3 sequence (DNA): TGCAGCGTTGCGCGCGGGGCCTACGAGCAGTACTTC. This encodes CSVARGAYEQYF.

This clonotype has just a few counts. In DNA, the CDR3 is TGCAGCGTTGAAGGAAGCGGGGGAAGGGCAGATACGCAGTATTTT. Protein sequence: CSVEGSGGRADTQYF. The rearrangement links TRBV29-1 to TRBJ2-3; TRBD2 agrees at 8 bases. The trim removed 1 base at V and 4 bases at J, leaving 7 bases unmatched. This CDR3 comprises 15 residues. The V gene's germline CDR1 is SQVTM and CDR2 ANQGSEA.

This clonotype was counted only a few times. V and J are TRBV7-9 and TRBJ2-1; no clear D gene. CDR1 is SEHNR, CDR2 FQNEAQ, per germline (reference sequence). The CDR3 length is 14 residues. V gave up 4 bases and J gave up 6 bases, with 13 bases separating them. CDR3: CASSSPGVANEQFF. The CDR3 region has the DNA TGTGCCAGCAGCTCGCCGGGTGTTGCCAATGAGCAGTTCTTC.

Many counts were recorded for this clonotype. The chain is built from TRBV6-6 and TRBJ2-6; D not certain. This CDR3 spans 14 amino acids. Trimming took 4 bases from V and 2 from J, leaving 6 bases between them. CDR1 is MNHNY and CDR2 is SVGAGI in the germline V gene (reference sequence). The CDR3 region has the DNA TGTGCCAGCAGTTTGGGTGCTGGGGCCAACGTCCTGACTTTC. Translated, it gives CASSLGAGANVLTF.

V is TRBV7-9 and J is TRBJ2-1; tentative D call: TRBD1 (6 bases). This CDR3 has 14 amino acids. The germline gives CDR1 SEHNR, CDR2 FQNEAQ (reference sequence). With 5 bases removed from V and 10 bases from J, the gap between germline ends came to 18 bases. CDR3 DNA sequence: TGTGCCAGCAGCGTCACGGCAGGGGTGTGGGAGCAGTTCTTC. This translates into CASSVTAGVWEQFF.

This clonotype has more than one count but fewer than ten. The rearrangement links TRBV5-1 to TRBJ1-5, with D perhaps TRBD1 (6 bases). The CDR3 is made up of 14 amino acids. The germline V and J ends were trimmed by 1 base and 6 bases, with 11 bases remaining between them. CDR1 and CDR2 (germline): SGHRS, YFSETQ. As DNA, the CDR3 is TGCGCCAGCAGCTTGTGGTGGGGGGCTCAGCCCCAGCATTTT. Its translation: CASSLWWGAQPQHF. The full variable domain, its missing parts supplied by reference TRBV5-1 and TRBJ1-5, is KAGVTQTPRYLIKTRGQQVTLSCSPISGHRSVSWYQQTPGQGLQFLFEYFSETQRNKGNFPGRFSGRQFSNSRSEMNVSTLELGDSALYLCASSLWWGAQPQHFGDGTRLSIL.

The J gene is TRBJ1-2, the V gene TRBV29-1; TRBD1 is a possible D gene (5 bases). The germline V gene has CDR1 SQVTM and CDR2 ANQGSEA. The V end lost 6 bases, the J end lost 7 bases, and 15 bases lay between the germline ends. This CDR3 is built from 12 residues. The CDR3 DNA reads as TGCAGCGTCCGGGACTTAACCCTTGGCTACACCTTC. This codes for CSVRDLTLGYTF.

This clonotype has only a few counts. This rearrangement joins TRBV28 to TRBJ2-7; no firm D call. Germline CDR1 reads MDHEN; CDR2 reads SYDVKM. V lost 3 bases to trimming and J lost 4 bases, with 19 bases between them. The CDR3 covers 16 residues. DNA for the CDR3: TGTGCCAGCAGTTTTGTCAGTGTTGTTTGTCGGTACGAGCAGTACGTC. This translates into CASSFVSVVCRYEQYV.

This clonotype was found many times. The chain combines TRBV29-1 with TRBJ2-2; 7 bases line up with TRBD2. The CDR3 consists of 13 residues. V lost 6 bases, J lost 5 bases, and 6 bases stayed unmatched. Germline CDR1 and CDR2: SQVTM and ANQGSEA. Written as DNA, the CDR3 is TGCAGCGTACCGCAGGGAGGGACCGGGGAGCTGTTTTTT. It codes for CSVPQGGTGELFF.

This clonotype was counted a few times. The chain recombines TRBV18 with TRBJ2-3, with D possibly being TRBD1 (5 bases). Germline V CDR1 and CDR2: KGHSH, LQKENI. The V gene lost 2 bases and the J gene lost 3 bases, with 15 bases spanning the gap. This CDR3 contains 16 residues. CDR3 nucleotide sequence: TGTGCCAGCTCACCAGGGGCGGTTCAAGTGACAGATACGCAGTATTTT. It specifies CASSPGAVQVTDTQYF.

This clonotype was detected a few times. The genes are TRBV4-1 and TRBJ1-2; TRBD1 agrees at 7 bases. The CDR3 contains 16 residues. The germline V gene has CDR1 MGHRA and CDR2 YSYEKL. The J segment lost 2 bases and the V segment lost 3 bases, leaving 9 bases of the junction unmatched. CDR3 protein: CASSQEPLTGNYGYTF. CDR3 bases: TGCGCCAGCAGCCAGGAGCCGCTGACAGGGAACTATGGCTACACCTTC.

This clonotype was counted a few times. The CDR3 nucleotides are TGTGCCAGCAGTTTAAGCAGGGGGATCGGCTACACCTTC. Amino acids: CASSLSRGIGYTF. The chain links TRBV12-3 or TRBV12-4 to TRBJ1-2; 7 bases map to TRBD1. Trimming took 2 bases from V and 8 from J; bases not matched to a gene: 5. CDR3 length: 13 amino acids.

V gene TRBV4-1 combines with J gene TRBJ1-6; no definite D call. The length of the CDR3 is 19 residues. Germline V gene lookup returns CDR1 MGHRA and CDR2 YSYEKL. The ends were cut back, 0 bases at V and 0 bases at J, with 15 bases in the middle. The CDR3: CASSQELAVQSSYNSPLHF. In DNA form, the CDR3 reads TGCGCCAGCAGCCAAGAATTGGCAGTGCAAAGCTCCTATAATTCACCCCTCCACTTT.

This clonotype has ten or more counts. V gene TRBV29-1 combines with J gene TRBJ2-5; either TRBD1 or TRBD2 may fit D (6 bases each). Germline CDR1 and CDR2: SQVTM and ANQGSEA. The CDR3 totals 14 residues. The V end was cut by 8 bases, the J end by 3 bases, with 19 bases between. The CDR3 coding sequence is TGCAGCATCTTCTGGGGGGCGAGTGAAGAGACCCAGTACTTC. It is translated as CSIFWGASEETQYF.

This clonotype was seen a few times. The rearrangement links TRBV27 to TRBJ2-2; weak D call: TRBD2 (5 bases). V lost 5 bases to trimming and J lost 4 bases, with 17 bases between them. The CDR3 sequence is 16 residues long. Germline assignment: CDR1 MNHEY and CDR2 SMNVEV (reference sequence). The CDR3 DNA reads TGTGCCAGCAGTCAGCTAGTGCACCGGGGCACCGGGGAGCTGTTTTTT. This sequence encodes CASSQLVHRGTGELFF.

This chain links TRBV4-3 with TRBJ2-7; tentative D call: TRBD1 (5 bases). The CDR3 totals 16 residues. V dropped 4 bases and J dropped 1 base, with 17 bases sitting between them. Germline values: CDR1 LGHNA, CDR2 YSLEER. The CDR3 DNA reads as TGCGCCAGCAGCCCAGTAGCTCGACAGCCATCCTACGAGCAGTACTTC. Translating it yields CASSPVARQPSYEQYF.

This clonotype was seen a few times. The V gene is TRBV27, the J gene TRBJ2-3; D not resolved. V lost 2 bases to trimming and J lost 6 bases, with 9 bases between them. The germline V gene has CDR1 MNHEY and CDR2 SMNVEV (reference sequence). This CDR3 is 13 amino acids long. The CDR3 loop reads CASSLSARDTQYF. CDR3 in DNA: TGTGCCAGCAGTTTAAGCGCCCGGGATACGCAGTATTTT.

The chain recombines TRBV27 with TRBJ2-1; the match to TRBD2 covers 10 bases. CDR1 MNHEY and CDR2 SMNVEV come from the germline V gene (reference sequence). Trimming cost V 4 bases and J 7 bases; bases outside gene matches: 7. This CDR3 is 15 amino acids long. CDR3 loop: CASSSVSGGANEQFF. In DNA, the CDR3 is TGTGCCAGCAGTTCTGTAAGCGGGGGGGCAAATGAGCAGTTCTTC.

The CDR3 nucleotides are TGTGCCAGCAGTTACGGCCGGGACGGAGGGGGCTACACCTTC. Its translation: CASSYGRDGGGYTF. J is TRBJ1-2 and V is TRBV6-2 or TRBV6-3; weak D call: TRBD1 (5 bases). V was shortened by 2 bases and J by 8 bases, with 15 bases between the two germline ends. Germline loops: CDR1 MNHEY, CDR2 SVGEGT. The CDR3 has 14 amino acids.

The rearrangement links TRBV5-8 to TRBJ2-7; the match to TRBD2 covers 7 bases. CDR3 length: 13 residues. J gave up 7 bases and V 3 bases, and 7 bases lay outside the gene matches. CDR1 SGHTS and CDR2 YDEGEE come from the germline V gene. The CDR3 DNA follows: TGTGCCAGCAGCTCGTTTGCGCGGGGGGAGCAGTACGTC. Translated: CASSSFARGEQYV.

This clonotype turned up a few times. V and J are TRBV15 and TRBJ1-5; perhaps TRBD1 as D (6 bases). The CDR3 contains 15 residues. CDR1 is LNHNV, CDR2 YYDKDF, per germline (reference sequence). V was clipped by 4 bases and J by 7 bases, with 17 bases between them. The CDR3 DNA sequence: TGTGCCACCAGCACGCTGACGGAGGGGGGGCAGCCCCAGCATTTT. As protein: CATSTLTEGGQPQHF. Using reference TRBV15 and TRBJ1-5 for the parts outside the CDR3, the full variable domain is DAMVIQNPRYQVTQFGKPVTLSCSQTLNHNVMYWYQQKSSQAPKLLFHYYDKDFNNEADTPDNFQSRRPNTSFCFLDIRSPGLGDTAMYLCATSTLTEGGQPQHFGDGTRLSIL.

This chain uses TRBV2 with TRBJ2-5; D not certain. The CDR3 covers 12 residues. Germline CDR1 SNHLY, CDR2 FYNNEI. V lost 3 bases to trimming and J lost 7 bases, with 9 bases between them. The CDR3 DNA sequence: TGTGCCAGCAGTGACCGGCTTTGGACCCAGTACTTC. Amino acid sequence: CASSDRLWTQYF.

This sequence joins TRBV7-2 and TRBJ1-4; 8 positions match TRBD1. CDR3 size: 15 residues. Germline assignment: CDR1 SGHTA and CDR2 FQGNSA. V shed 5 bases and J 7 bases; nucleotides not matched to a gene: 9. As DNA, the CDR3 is TGTGCCAGCAGCCCCTGGACAGGGCAGGGTGAAAAACTGTTTTTT. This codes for CASSPWTGQGEKLFF.

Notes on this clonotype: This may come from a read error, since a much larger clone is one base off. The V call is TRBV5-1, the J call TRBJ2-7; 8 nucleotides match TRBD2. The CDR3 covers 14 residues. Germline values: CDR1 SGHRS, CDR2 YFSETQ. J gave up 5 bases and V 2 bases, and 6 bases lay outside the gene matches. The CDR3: CASSLRGGFHEQYF. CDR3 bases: TGCGCCAGCAGCTTACGGGGGGGCTTCCACGAGCAGTACTTC.

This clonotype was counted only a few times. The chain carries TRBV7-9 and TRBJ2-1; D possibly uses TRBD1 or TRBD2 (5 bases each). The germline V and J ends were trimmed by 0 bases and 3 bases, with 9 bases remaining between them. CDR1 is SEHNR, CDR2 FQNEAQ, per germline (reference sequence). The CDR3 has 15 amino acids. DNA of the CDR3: TGTGCCAGCAGCTTAGCAGGGACCCTCTACAATGAGCAGTTCTTC. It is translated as CASSLAGTLYNEQFF.

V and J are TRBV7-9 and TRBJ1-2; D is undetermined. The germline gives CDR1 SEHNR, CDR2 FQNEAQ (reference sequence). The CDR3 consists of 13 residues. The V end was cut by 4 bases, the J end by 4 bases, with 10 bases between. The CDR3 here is CASSSSPSYGYTF. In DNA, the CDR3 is TGTGCCAGCAGCTCCTCTCCGTCCTATGGCTACACCTTC.

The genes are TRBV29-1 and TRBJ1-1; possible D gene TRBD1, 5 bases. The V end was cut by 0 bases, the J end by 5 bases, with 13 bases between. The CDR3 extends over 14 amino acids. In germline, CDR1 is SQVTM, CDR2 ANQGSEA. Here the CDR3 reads CSVEDGYRRTEAFF. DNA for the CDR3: TGCAGCGTTGAAGACGGCTACAGGCGGACTGAAGCTTTCTTT.

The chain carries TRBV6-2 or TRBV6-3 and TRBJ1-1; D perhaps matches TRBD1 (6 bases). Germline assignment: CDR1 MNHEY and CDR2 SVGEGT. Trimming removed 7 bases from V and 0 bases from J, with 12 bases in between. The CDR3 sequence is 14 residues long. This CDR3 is CASKAGQMNTEAFF. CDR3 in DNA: TGTGCCAGCAAGGCCGGACAGATGAACACTGAAGCTTTCTTT.